This TCR beta chain was captured by sequencing in a study of T cells after yellow fever vaccination (dated by TCRdb to about 2019). A note on the overall study: The SMART-Seq v4 Ultra Low Input RNA kit was used to prepare libraries from fractions with low cell numbers. Two healthy male donors, one aged 18 to 30 and one aged 30 to 39 years, made up the cohort. Bulk PBMC replicates and cell subsets were isolated from blood drawn at multiple timepoints before and after both primary and secondary immunization. Bulk TCR alpha and beta repertoires were sequenced longitudinally to track T-cell clones before and after primary and booster YFV17D yellow fever vaccination. The study at large found these results: Computational filtering was needed because FACS-sorted repertoires could contain abundant contaminating clonotypes from the bulk population. Because the study included only a couple of donors, the extent to which the findings can be generalized is limited. A small share of clonotypes occurred in both CD4 and CD8 compartments, likely arising from convergent recombination. The secondary T-cell response was found to be weaker but faster than the primary response, with a peak reached on day 5 rather than on day 15. After the booster, most clones that had expanded after primary vaccination were detected again (almost 97% of CD4 and around 88% of CD8), suggesting broad maintenance of memory.

Sequences ENHRY (CDR1) and SYGVKD (CDR2) are obtained from the germline V gene. The CDR3 has 16 amino acids, counting the end cysteine and phenylalanine. Only the CDR3 part of the read is kept: 48 bases, read in frame from the first base. Clipping removes 2 bases from V and 7 bases from J, with 12 as the unmatched junction base count. This clonotype showed up just a few times. This clone's antigen is unknown. Per-base qualities were not stored, and no clone one base away is much larger. Interpreted using the paper, the treatment or condition label stands for: live attenuated yellow fever vaccine strain. PBMCs were isolated from peripheral blood using a standard Ficoll-Paque protocol. CD4 and CD8 T-cell fractions were isolated with Dynabeads CD4 and CD8 positive selection kits. RNA was extracted with TriZol from bulk PBMCs, CD4 and CD8 fractions, and dextramer-positive and dextramer-negative fractions.

The sequencing machine was an Illumina NovaSeq 6000. TCR cDNA was synthesized by 5'RACE template switching, which introduced a universal primer site and unique molecular identifiers. Priming for cDNA synthesis came from both the TCR alpha and TCR beta constant segments. Libraries were amplified in two PCR steps, with sample barcodes and sequencing adapters added in the second step. Sequencing of the libraries was done on either Illumina HiSeq 2500 (2x100 bp) or NovaSeq (2x150 bp). Per the original workflow: Demultiplexing of reads and collapsing into UMI consensus sequences were performed with MIGEC, and V(D)J alignment was carried out with MiXCR. Using edgeR on replicate PBMC samples, clonotypes were called vaccine-responding if FDR was below 0.01 and the log2 fold change was above 5 up to day 15. Each bulk clonotype received a CD4 or CD8 identity based on whether the sequenced CD4 or CD8 repertoire contained that clonotype at higher abundance. TCRdb applied fastp at Q25 and MiXCR to the public reads, then kept only in-frame beta chains. Identical CDR3 protein sequences are pooled into one entry, listed with their most common genes and DNA. The V and J calls come from TCRdb's annotation, not from the publication. The table for this sample lists 120,000 or so distinct CDR3 sequences; roughly 15% of them were counted only once. The ten largest clones take up roughly 44% of the sample.

This material consisted of CD8+ T cells sorted from PBMCs, taken 5 days after the yellow fever booster vaccination. Here the chain combines TRBV10-3 and TRBJ1-2; the central 8 bases match TRBD1. This receptor was obtained from a young man who received the YFV17D yellow fever vaccine. The DNA reads TGTGCCATCAGTGAGCCAACGACAGGGGTTGGGGCTGGCTACACCTTC. Its protein is CAISEPTTGVGAGYTF.